These 22 T cell receptor beta chains share one sample of origin, sequenced in a study of shared clonotypes between healthy human individuals. Using immunoSEQ multiplex PCR, the repertoire was profiled, and TCRdb retains in-frame clones only, with some absent. This repertoire shows 800,000 or so clones, about 97% found once; its top ten account for less than 0.25%. Positive CCR7 selection of CD45RO-negative cells yielded the naive CD8 cells, and terminally differentiated effector memory CD45RA+ cells were excluded. Material: naive CD8+ T cells sorted from blood. The receptor set was obtained from a man aged 30 to 45 in good health.

V usage is TRBV27 and J usage is TRBJ2-7, with TRBD2 matching over 7 bases. This CDR3 has 16 residues. J was trimmed by 0 bases and V by 3 bases; bases with no gene match: 8. The germline V gene encodes CDR1 MNHEY and CDR2 SMNVEV (reference sequence). The CDR3 loop is CASSFTRGGRSYEQYF. CDR3 in DNA: TGTGCCAGCAGTTTCACCCGGGGAGGGCGCTCCTACGAGCAGTACTTC.

This chain uses TRBV28 with TRBJ1-2; tentative D call: TRBD1 (6 bases). V was trimmed by 5 bases and J by 6 bases, leaving 10 bases between them. The CDR3 contains 12 residues. Germline CDR1 MDHEN, CDR2 SYDVKM. The CDR3 here is CASSTGTDGYTF. DNA for the CDR3: TGTGCCAGCAGTACAGGGACGGATGGCTACACCTTC.

V is TRBV27 and J is TRBJ2-7; TRBD1 aligns across 7 bases. With 1 base clipped from V and 5 bases from J, the junction kept 14 bases outside the gene matches. Germline CDR1 reads MNHEY; CDR2 reads SMNVEV (reference sequence). The CDR3 contains 17 residues. CDR3 sequence (DNA): TGTGCCAGCAGTTTATTATCCCACAGGGGATTGTGGAACGAGCAGTACTTC. Its protein product is CASSLLSHRGLWNEQYF.

The chain links TRBV6-1 to TRBJ2-5; perhaps TRBD1 as D (6 bases). The V and J ends lost 3 bases and 0 bases respectively, with 8 bases between them. The germline V gene encodes CDR1 MNHNS and CDR2 SASEGT. The length of the CDR3 is 14 residues. CDR3 nucleotide sequence: TGTGCCAGCAGTGACCGGGACAACCAAGAGACCCAGTACTTC. It translates to CASSDRDNQETQYF.

This rearrangement joins TRBV9 to TRBJ1-1, with 9 nucleotides matching TRBD1. V lost 3 bases to trimming and J lost 4 bases; unmatched junction nucleotides: 10. The CDR3 has 16 residues. Per germline, CDR1 SGDLS and CDR2 YYNGEE. The CDR3 DNA is TGTGCCAGCAGCGACCTACAGGGGGCGCGTGGCACTGAAGCTTTCTTT. It is translated as CASSDLQGARGTEAFF.

A remark on this clone: Other nucleotide sequences in the sample specify the same CDR3. This CDR3 is CASSSTGTEYGYTF. The CDR3, as DNA: TGTGCCAGCAGTTCCACCGGGACAGAGTATGGCTACACCTTC. V usage is TRBV27 and J usage is TRBJ1-2; 7 positions match TRBD1. V was pared by 4 bases and J by 5 bases, with 7 bases of the junction left unmatched. The CDR3 spans 14 residues. The V gene's germline CDR1 is MNHEY and CDR2 SMNVEV (reference sequence).

This chain uses TRBV10-3 with TRBJ2-2; D unresolved. Trimming took off 7 bases at V and 0 bases at J, with 3 bases between the two ends. Germline values: CDR1 ENHRY, CDR2 SYGVKD. The CDR3 length is 12 residues. CDR3 loop: CAINSNTGELFF. CDR3 nucleotides: TGTGCCATCAACTCGAACACCGGGGAGCTGTTTTTT.

Concerning this clone: The junction does not match germline at one end; this may be a read error. The chain links TRBV4-3 to TRBJ1-1; no definite D call. The CDR3 loop spans 11 amino acids. CDR1 is LGHNA, CDR2 YSLEER, per germline. The DNA for the CDR3 is TGCGCCAGCAGCCAAGATTCTGAGTTGAACTTT. This gives the protein CASSQDSELNF.

The rearrangement links TRBV30 to TRBJ2-1, with no clear D. The V end lost 0 bases, the J end lost 2 bases, and 5 bases lay between the germline ends. This CDR3 is built from 13 residues. In germline, CDR1 is GTSNPN, CDR2 SVGIG (reference sequence). The CDR3 loop reads CAWSVMPYNEQFF. The CDR3 bases are TGTGCCTGGAGTGTAATGCCCTACAATGAGCAGTTCTTC.

The chain combines TRBV27 with TRBJ2-7, with D maybe TRBD1 (6 bases). This CDR3 is built from 13 residues. Trimming removed 9 bases at V and 2 bases at J, with 14 bases between. Germline V lookup: CDR1 MNHEY, CDR2 SMNVEV (reference sequence). The chain's CDR3 is CASGGQLTYEQYF. The DNA of the CDR3 is TGTGCCAGTGGAGGACAGTTAACCTACGAGCAGTACTTC.

The J gene is TRBJ1-4, the V gene TRBV4-1, with 8 bases that match TRBD1. CDR3 length: 17 amino acids. V lost 4 bases, J lost 6 bases, and 13 bases stayed unmatched. Per germline, CDR1 MGHRA and CDR2 YSYEKL. CDR3 sequence (DNA): TGCGCCAGCAGCCTGGGAGAGGACAGGGAATCCCATGAAAAACTGTTTTTT. This codes for CASSLGEDRESHEKLFF.

The rearrangement links TRBV29-1 to TRBJ2-7; no clear D. The CDR3 has 14 amino acids. Germline CDR1 reads SQVTM; CDR2 reads ANQGSEA. V lost 1 base and J lost 0, with 10 bases in between. In nucleotides, the CDR3 is TGCAGCGTTGAAGCACCGAACAGCTCCTACGAGCAGTACTTC. Protein sequence: CSVEAPNSSYEQYF.

J is TRBJ2-3 and V is TRBV5-6, with D perhaps being TRBD1 or TRBD2 (5 bases each). The V gene's germline CDR1 is SGHDT and CDR2 YYEEEE. There are 14 residues in the CDR3. V lost 4 bases and J lost 0, with 9 bases in between. In DNA form, the CDR3 reads TGTGCCAGCAGCCGGGACCTTAGCACAGATACGCAGTATTTT. It is translated as CASSRDLSTDTQYF.

A word on this clone: This same CDR3 is encoded by further DNA sequences in the sample. The chain combines TRBV7-3 with TRBJ1-1; D unresolved. This CDR3 comprises 13 residues. The V gene's germline CDR1 is SGHTA and CDR2 FQGTGA. V lost 4 bases, J lost 2 bases, and 8 bases lay in between. CDR3 in amino acids: CASSSTVNTEAFF. The CDR3 DNA is TGTGCCAGCAGCTCTACAGTAAACACTGAAGCTTTCTTT.

The count of this clone is one. The J gene is TRBJ2-4, the V gene TRBV5-6; D may be TRBD1 (5 bases). The V and J ends lost 0 bases and 0 bases respectively, with 10 bases between them. The CDR3 extends over 16 amino acids. The germline gives CDR1 SGHDT, CDR2 YYEEEE. The CDR3 nucleotides are TGTGCCAGCAGCTTGGCCATAGGACAAGCCAAAAACATTCAGTACTTC. The encoded protein is CASSLAIGQAKNIQYF.

The chain employs TRBV7-2 and TRBJ2-2; 12 bases agree with TRBD2. CDR3 size: 15 residues. Germline lookup yields CDR1 SGHTA and CDR2 FQGNSA. V was pared by 4 bases and J by 6 bases, with 3 bases of the junction left unmatched. CDR3 residues: CASSSTSGSAGELFF. For the CDR3, the DNA is TGTGCCAGCAGCTCGACTAGCGGGAGCGCCGGGGAGCTGTTTTTT.

This rearrangement joins TRBV11-3 to TRBJ2-3, with 12 positions matching TRBD2. V lost 1 base to trimming and J lost 1 base; unmatched junction nucleotides: 0. Germline CDR1 is SGHNT and CDR2 is YENEEA. The CDR3 consists of 16 residues. In nucleotides, the CDR3 is TGTGCCAGCAGCTTAGGACTAGCGGGGGGCACAGATACGCAGTATTTT. This sequence encodes CASSLGLAGGTDTQYF.

The sample holds a few counts of this clone. The V gene is TRBV27, the J gene TRBJ2-7, with TRBD1 as a possible D gene (5 bases). This CDR3 region has 13 residues. Trimming took 7 bases from V and 2 from J, leaving 12 bases between them. Per germline, CDR1 MNHEY and CDR2 SMNVEV (reference sequence). This CDR3 reads CASKLRVPYEQYF. The CDR3 nucleotides read TGTGCCAGCAAGCTCAGGGTCCCCTACGAGCAGTACTTC.

The rearrangement joins TRBV11-3 to TRBJ2-7; D gene ambiguous. The CDR3 runs 15 residues. The germline gives CDR1 SGHNT, CDR2 YENEEA. The germline V and J ends were trimmed by 5 bases and 1 base, with 15 bases remaining between them. The CDR3 here is CASSSQTTLSYEQYF. CDR3 in DNA: TGTGCCAGCAGCAGTCAGACAACGCTATCCTACGAGCAGTACTTC. The full variable domain, its missing parts supplied by reference TRBV11-3 and TRBJ2-7, is EAGVVQSPRYKIIEKKQPVAFWCNPISGHNTLYWYLQNLGQGPELLIRYENEEAVDDSQLPKDRFSAERLKGVDSTLKIQPAELGDSAVYLCASSSQTTLSYEQYFGPGTRLTVT.

V is TRBV7-9 and J is TRBJ1-2, with TRBD1 matching over 9 bases. CDR3 length: 16 residues. Germline CDR1 and CDR2: SEHNR and FQNEAQ (reference sequence). The V segment lost 5 bases and the J segment 8 bases; nucleotides outside the gene matches: 15. The CDR3 DNA is TGTGCCAGCAGCACGAACCCGGGACAGGGCCAGATCGGCTACACCTTC. This encodes CASSTNPGQGQIGYTF. The variable domain in full, completed from reference TRBV7-9 and TRBJ1-2, reads DTGVSQNPRHKITKRGQNVTFRCDPISEHNRLYWYRQTLGQGPEFLTYFQNEAQLEKSRLLSDRFSAERPKGSFSTLEIQRTEQGDSAMYLCASSTNPGQGQIGYTFGSGTRLTVV.

The chain is built from TRBV5-4 and TRBJ2-7; D possibly corresponds to TRBD2 (6 bases). The CDR3 sequence is 14 residues long. CDR1 and CDR2 (germline): SGHNT, YYREEE (reference sequence). Trimming stripped 2 bases from V and 2 bases from J, with 11 bases between. CDR3 DNA: TGTGCCAGCAGCTTAGACGGGAGAACCTACGAGCAGTACTTC. Residues: CASSLDGRTYEQYF.

The chain carries TRBV27 and TRBJ1-1, with D unclear. V shed 4 bases and J shed 1 base, with 10 bases lying between them. The CDR3 is 14 amino acids. Germline values: CDR1 MNHEY, CDR2 SMNVEV (reference sequence). The CDR3 DNA follows: TGTGCCAGCAGTTCACGACGGAGGAACACTGAAGCTTTCTTT. This gives the protein CASSSRRRNTEAFF.